This TCR beta chain appears in the sequencing data of a study of T cell repertoires in cytomegalovirus infection. Study in general: Matching HLA type, along with CMV infection, was indicated by public TCR beta signatures.

One entry per CDR3 protein, called by TCRdb with MiXCR from the reads. The profile shows hundreds of thousands of distinct CDR3 sequences, 20% to 25% of them singletons. CDR3 length: 12 residues. V was pared by 7 bases and J by 4 bases, with 11 bases between. Germline-derived CDR1 and CDR2 are SGHNT and YYREEE (reference sequence). The clonotype was recovered from a human donor in good health (CMV status not recorded). Some clones in this sample may be carry-over from other donors' samples. The chain employs TRBV5-4 and TRBJ2-5; D is uncertain. The sequenced sample consisted of CD8+ T cells from PBMCs. CDR3 amino acids: CASWNWGETQYF. The CDR3 DNA reads TGTGCCAGCTGGAATTGGGGAGAGACCCAGTACTTC. Using reference TRBV5-4 and TRBJ2-5 for the parts outside the CDR3, the full variable domain is ETGVTQSPTHLIKTRGQQVTLRCSSQSGHNTVSWYQQALGQGPQFIFQYYREEENGRGNFPPRFSGLQFPNYSSELNVNALELDDSALYLCASWNWGETQYFGPGTRLLVL.